The clone carrying this TCR beta chain is a singleton in its sample. This sample is part of a study of blood T cell repertoires in COVID-19. Study summary: The United States, Italy and Spain supplied acute and convalescent COVID-19 samples. PBMCs, B-cell-depleted T cells, or T cells were the source of the cDNA or gDNA that made up the material.

V was cut by 4 bases and J by 6 bases, with 18 bases left in between. The germline CDR1 and CDR2 sequences are LGHNA and YNFKEQ. This CDR3 spans 16 amino acids. The assay was immunoSEQ multiplex PCR, and TCRdb's table has in-frame clones only and misses some. The sample records fewer than 250,000 clones, 75% to 85% being singletons. The chain is built from TRBV4-2 and TRBJ1-4; D uncertain. This sequence was found in a man aged 60-69 years with acute or convalescent COVID-19. The sample comprised peripheral blood. CDR3 nucleotides: TGTGCCAGCAGCCTAGACAATTCGGGGATGGATGAAAAACTGTTTTTT. This translates into CASSLDNSGMDEKLFF.